What follows describes a single T cell receptor beta chain. Its cognate antigen is unknown. Other DNA sequences of this sample code for an identical CDR3. This specimen belongs to a study of Ad26.COV2.S vaccination and SARS-CoV-2 variants. Study summary: Administration of Ad26.COV2.S was intramuscular, either once or twice 56 days apart. Study-wide results and limits: Quantification of TCR breadth and depth may have yielded underestimates of total T cell responses. For non-spike TCRs, breadth in vaccine recipients resembled that in placebo recipients.

Treatment indicated: 19 received Ad26.COV2.S at low or high dose, single or two shots; 5 received placebo; per-sample allocation not given. Repertoires come from day 63 after the first vaccine or placebo injection. Donation came from an adult in Boston who was aged 18-55 years. Sequenced by immunoSEQ multiplex PCR; TCRdb stores in-frame clones only, minus some. The sample has about 350,000 clones; approximately 90% are singletons. V shed 2 bases and J shed 3 bases, with 4 bases lying between them. This CDR3 comprises 12 residues. Germline V gene data show CDR1 as SGHDT and CDR2 as YYEEEE. J is TRBJ2-3 and V is TRBV5-6; D not certain. The starting material was peripheral blood, obtained in a trial of Ad26.COV2.S vaccine versus placebo. The receptor's source is a person between 18 and 65 years old who received the Ad26.COV2.S COVID-19 vaccine or a placebo. CDR3 coding DNA: TGTGCCAGCAGCTTTGGTACAGATACGCAGTATTTT. This codes for CASSFGTDTQYF. The full variable domain, its missing parts supplied by reference TRBV5-6 and TRBJ2-3, is DAGVTQSPTHLIKTRGQQVTLRCSPKSGHDTVSWYQQALGQGPQFIFQYYEEEERQRGNFPDRFSGHQFPNYSSELNVNALLLGDSALYLCASSFGTDTQYFGPGTRLTVL.